The 15 T cell receptor beta chains presented below share a single source sample, sequenced in a study of glioma-infiltrating T cells after dendritic cell vaccination. Time point indicated: after dendritic cell vaccination, including at tumor progression/relapse. This table comes from immunoSEQ multiplex PCR, and its TCRdb copy is limited to in-frame clones, with some not included. The data show under 75,000 clones, with approximately 81% seen just once and around 8.5% held by the top ten. Sequenced material: blood, taken after dendritic cell vaccination. These receptors all come from a human donor with glioblastoma.

V usage is TRBV5-1 and J usage is TRBJ2-5; D is possibly TRBD2 (5 bases). The germline V gene encodes CDR1 SGHRS and CDR2 YFSETQ. The germline V and J ends were trimmed by 2 bases and 5 bases, with 13 bases remaining between them. This CDR3 region has 14 residues. This CDR3 reads CASSFPMDSETQYF. The CDR3 nucleotides read TGCGCCAGCAGCTTTCCGATGGACTCGGAGACCCAGTACTTC.

The rearrangement uses TRBV6-5 and TRBJ2-7; possibly TRBD2 for D (6 bases). CDR3 length equals 12 residues. Germline V gene lookup returns CDR1 MNHEY and CDR2 SVGAGI. The germline V and J ends were trimmed by 0 bases and 6 bases, with 6 bases remaining between them. The CDR3 bases are TGTGCCAGCAGTTACTCGGGAGGCGAGCAGTACTTC. Translation: CASSYSGGEQYF.

The V call is TRBV7-6, the J call TRBJ1-1; 11 bases match TRBD1. Germline lookup yields CDR1 SGHVS and CDR2 FNYEAQ. The J segment lost 11 bases and the V segment lost 8 bases, leaving 16 bases of the junction unmatched. The CDR3 has 15 amino acids. The CDR3 is CASRSLLGQGARAFF. The CDR3 DNA sequence: TGTGCCAGCCGCAGCTTACTCGGACAGGGGGCGCGGGCTTTCTTT.

To note about this clone: Other nucleotide sequences from this sample produce the same CDR3. The chain joins TRBV7-2 to TRBJ1-6; D is uncertain. Trimming removed 0 bases from V and 5 bases from J, with 14 bases in between. Germline CDR1 reads SGHTA; CDR2 reads FQGNSA. The CDR3 covers 17 residues. For the CDR3, the DNA is TGTGCCAGCAGCTTAGCAAGGCGGCTTACTAATAATTCACCCCTCCACTTT. Translated: CASSLARRLTNNSPLHF.

The gene calls are TRBV6-5 and TRBJ2-7; possibly TRBD2 for D (6 bases). CDR1 and CDR2 from the germline V gene are MNHEY and SVGAGI. V gave up 0 bases and J gave up 6 bases, with 12 bases separating them. The CDR3 length is 14 residues. As DNA, the CDR3 is TGTGCCAGCAGTTACTCGTCGGGGGTAGTCGAGCAGTACTTC. Protein product: CASSYSSGVVEQYF.

The chain carries TRBV30 and TRBJ2-3, with 7 nucleotides matching TRBD2. CDR1 and CDR2 from the germline V gene are GTSNPN and SVGIG (reference sequence). V gave up 0 bases and J gave up 5 bases; unmatched junction bases: 5. This CDR3 is 14 amino acids long. The CDR3 loop is CAWSVGGVGDTQYF. DNA of the CDR3: TGTGCCTGGAGTGTTGGGGGGGTCGGAGATACGCAGTATTTT.

The genes are TRBV12-5 and TRBJ2-7; the D is unclear. There are 12 residues in the CDR3. Trimming removed 0 bases at V and 5 bases at J, with 5 bases between. CDR1 and CDR2 (germline): LGHNT, FRNRAP. Here the CDR3 reads CASGLVPDEQYF. The CDR3 bases are TGTGCTAGTGGTTTGGTACCGGACGAGCAGTACTTC.

The gene calls are TRBV5-4 and TRBJ1-4; D is perhaps TRBD1 (6 bases). Trimming pared 0 bases from V and 4 bases from J, leaving 7 bases between. Germline CDR1 reads SGHNT; CDR2 reads YYREEE (reference sequence). The CDR3 extends over 14 amino acids. The CDR3, as DNA: TGTGCCAGCAGCTTGGGGACAGATAATGAAAAACTGTTTTTT. Encoded protein: CASSLGTDNEKLFF.

The gene calls are TRBV2 and TRBJ1-2; D gene uncertain. Looked up from germline, CDR1 is SNHLY and CDR2 is FYNNEI. Trimming cost V 3 bases and J 3 bases, with 5 bases left between them. This CDR3 contains 12 residues. The CDR3 nucleotides read TGTGCCAGCAGTGACGGGTACTATGGCTACACCTTC. Residues: CASSDGYYGYTF. The full variable domain, completed using reference TRBV2 and TRBJ1-2, is EPEVTQTPSHQVTQMGQEVILRCVPISNHLYFYWYRQILGQKVEFLVSFYNNEISEKSEIFDDQFSVERPDGSNFTLKIRSTKLEDSAMYFCASSDGYYGYTFGSGTRLTVV.

V usage is TRBV7-2 and J usage is TRBJ2-2; 13 nucleotides match TRBD2. The germline V gene encodes CDR1 SGHTA and CDR2 FQGNSA. This CDR3 is built from 17 residues. Germline trimming cut 5 bases from V and 5 bases from J; bases unmatched to any gene: 8. The CDR3 coding sequence is TGTGCCAGCAGCCGGACTAGCGGGGGCCCCGGTACCGGGGAGCTGTTTTTT. Its protein is CASSRTSGGPGTGELFF.

The V and J genes are TRBV6-6 and TRBJ1-2; no firm D call. The CDR3 runs 14 residues. CDR1 MNHNY and CDR2 SVGAGI come from the germline V gene (reference sequence). Trimming took off 2 bases at V and 3 bases at J, with 10 bases between the two ends. CDR3 bases: TGTGCCAGCAGTTACAGTGGGCAAGACTATGGCTACACCTTC. As protein: CASSYSGQDYGYTF.

This chain connects TRBV5-1 to TRBJ2-3; weak D call: TRBD2 (6 bases). The V end was cut by 3 bases, the J end by 0 bases, with 8 bases between. From germline, CDR1 is SGHRS and CDR2 YFSETQ. The CDR3 loop spans 14 amino acids. For the CDR3, the DNA is TGCGCCAGCAGCTCCGGACTAAGCACAGATACGCAGTATTTT. Translation gives CASSSGLSTDTQYF.

J is TRBJ2-5 and V is TRBV30; the match to TRBD1 covers 10 bases. Germline CDR1 GTSNPN, CDR2 SVGIG (reference sequence). J lost 4 bases, V lost 2 bases, and 13 bases had no gene match. The CDR3 has 17 residues. For the CDR3, the DNA is TGTGCCTGGAGTACTCCTGCCCCGGGACAGGGGTCAGAGACCCAGTACTTC. Its translation: CAWSTPAPGQGSETQYF.

This chain uses TRBV19 with TRBJ2-7; 8 bases align to TRBD1. The germline gives CDR1 LNHDA, CDR2 SQIVND (reference sequence). There are 15 residues in the CDR3. The ends lost 7 bases at V and 1 base at J; junction bases unmatched: 9. The CDR3 nucleotides read TGTGCCAGTACCCCGCCCCGGGACAGGTCCTACGAGCAGTACTTC. It yields the protein CASTPPRDRSYEQYF.

This chain links TRBV5-6 with TRBJ1-2; D might be TRBD1 (6 bases). Germline CDR1 reads SGHDT; CDR2 reads YYEEEE. The CDR3 consists of 10 residues. Trimming pared 10 bases from V and 7 bases from J, leaving 11 bases between. Here the CDR3 DNA reads TGTGCCCCACAGGGAGCTGGCTACACCTTC. The encoded protein is CAPQGAGYTF.